Listed here is a single TCR beta chain. These data come from a study of shared clonotypes between healthy human individuals. TCRdb keeps only in-frame clones here, not all; method: immunoSEQ multiplex PCR. The profile covers some 2 million clones, with approximately 95% appearing a single time and 1% to 1.5% taken by the ten largest. Trimming cost V 0 bases and J 3 bases; bases outside gene matches: 9. In germline, CDR1 is SGHRS, CDR2 YFSETQ. This CDR3 is built from 16 residues. Naive-designated CD8 cells lacked CD45RO, were positively enriched for CCR7, and omitted terminally differentiated effector memory CD45RA+ cells.

The sample was naive CD8+ T cells sorted from blood. The source of this sequence is a young man in good health. The gene calls are TRBV5-1 and TRBJ2-7; 7 bases line up with TRBD2. The CDR3 DNA reads TGCGCCAGCAGCTTGGAGATTAGCGGGCCGGACTACGAGCAGTACTTC. It yields the protein CASSLEISGPDYEQYF.